This T cell receptor (beta chain) was obtained from a study of beta chain features in type 1 diabetes. Turning to the study itself: Patients shared similar age, gender and cell yields with healthy donors. Findings and caveats of the study: Still unanswered here is whether HLA type influences TCRB rearrangement. TCRB CDR3s were moderately but significantly shorter in Type 1 diabetes patients in all four CD4+ subsets.

This CDR3 spans 13 amino acids. With 4 bases clipped from V and 11 bases from J, the junction kept 5 bases outside the gene matches. Looked up from germline, CDR1 is SGHDN and CDR2 is FVKESK. The study reverse transcribed the entire isolated RNA, so it sequenced expressed TCRB transcripts. Assay used: immunoSEQ multiplex PCR; TCRdb lists only in-frame clones, some missing. The table has more than 550,000 clones, about an eighth seen once. A remark on this clone: Its antigen is unidentified.

The origin of this receptor is a man aged 18 to 30 with type 1 diabetes. The chain uses TRBV14 and TRBJ1-1, with 12 bases fitting TRBD1. The sequenced sample consisted of naive CD4+ T cells from blood. The CDR3 region is CASSRGTGGRAFF. The CDR3 DNA reads as TGTGCCAGCAGCCGCGGGACAGGGGGCCGCGCTTTCTTT. Filled out from reference TRBV14 and TRBJ1-1, the complete variable domain reads EAGVTQFPSHSVIEKGQTVTLRCDPISGHDNLYWYRRVMGKEIKFLLHFVKESKQDESGMPNNRFLAERTGGTYSTLKVQPAELEDSGVYFCASSRGTGGRAFFGQGTRLTVV.